The 13 T cell receptor beta chains listed next were all sequenced from one sample in a study of shared clonotypes between healthy human individuals. The table came from immunoSEQ multiplex PCR; TCRdb's copy has only in-frame clones and leaves some out. The data contain under 1 million clones, just over 95% of them seen just once; the ten biggest clones take up roughly 0.23%. It was CD45RO-negative cells, positively selected for CCR7, that made up naive CD8 cells, with terminally differentiated effector memory CD45RA+ cells excluded. The sequenced sample was naive CD8+ T cells sorted from blood. The source is a man aged 25-45 years in good health.

The chain links TRBV7-9 to TRBJ2-2; no clear D. The V end was cut by 1 base, the J end by 7 bases, with 7 bases between. This CDR3 region has 13 residues. Per germline, CDR1 SEHNR and CDR2 FQNEAQ (reference sequence). The CDR3 nucleotides read TGTGCCAGCAGCTTAGTTCTGAGCGGGGAGCTGTTTTTT. Protein sequence: CASSLVLSGELFF.

The J gene is TRBJ2-1, the V gene TRBV9, with 10 bases aligning to TRBD2. The CDR3 runs 14 residues. Germline CDR1 and CDR2: SGDLS and YYNGEE. V dropped 4 bases and J dropped 6; count of bases not matched to a gene: 4. CDR3 region: CASSRAGGPNEQFF. DNA of the CDR3: TGTGCCAGCAGCAGAGCGGGAGGGCCCAATGAGCAGTTCTTC.

The chain's CDR3 is CASSVGMSYEQYF. The CDR3 DNA reads TGTGCCAGCAGTGTCGGGATGTCCTACGAGCAGTACTTC. This chain connects TRBV6-1 to TRBJ2-7, with a possible D match to TRBD2 (5 bases). Germline CDR1 MNHNS, CDR2 SASEGT. The V and J ends lost 4 bases and 1 base respectively, with 8 bases between them. The CDR3 loop spans 13 amino acids.

The count of this clone is one. The V call is TRBV6-6, the J call TRBJ2-7; 9 bases match TRBD2. The CDR3 covers 15 residues. Losses at the gene ends were 4 bases for V and 2 bases for J; bases not matched to a gene: 6. Germline values: CDR1 MNHNY, CDR2 SVGAGI (reference sequence). CDR3 residues: CASSSLQREAYEQYF. The CDR3 DNA reads TGTGCCAGCAGTTCCCTTCAGCGGGAGGCCTACGAGCAGTACTTC.

This clone was recorded once. The J gene is TRBJ2-1, the V gene TRBV27; tentatively, D is TRBD2 (5 bases). Germline V gene data show CDR1 as MNHEY and CDR2 as SMNVEV (reference sequence). Trimming stripped 7 bases from V and 6 bases from J, with 10 bases between. This CDR3 spans 12 amino acids. This chain's CDR3 is CASIGLFNEQFF. Here the CDR3 DNA reads TGTGCCAGCATTGGACTCTTCAATGAGCAGTTCTTC.

The chain couples TRBV11-2 to TRBJ2-1; 7 nucleotides align to TRBD2. The J segment lost 10 bases and the V segment lost 1 base, leaving 4 bases of the junction unmatched. The CDR3 totals 13 residues. CDR1 and CDR2 (germline): SGHAT, FQNNGV. The chain's CDR3 is CASSLAGGREQFF. The DNA of the CDR3 is TGTGCCAGCAGCTTAGCGGGAGGACGGGAGCAGTTCTTC.

V usage is TRBV7-6 and J usage is TRBJ2-3, with a weak D call TRBD1 (6 bases). CDR3 length: 14 residues. V was cut by 5 bases and J by 2 bases, with 11 bases left in between. Germline CDR1 is SGHVS and CDR2 is FNYEAQ. The CDR3 protein is CASSNQGFTDTQYF. The CDR3 bases are TGTGCCAGCAGCAACCAGGGGTTCACAGATACGCAGTATTTT.

The J gene is TRBJ2-6, the V gene TRBV9, with D perhaps matching TRBD1 or TRBD2 (5 bases each). Germline V CDR1 and CDR2: SGDLS, YYNGEE. The V end lost 4 bases, the J end lost 0 bases, and 20 bases lay between the germline ends. The CDR3 extends over 19 amino acids. Here the CDR3 DNA reads TGTGCCAGCAGCCGTCGACAGTCCGGGGATTCCTCTGGGGCCAACGTCCTGACTTTC. This sequence encodes CASSRRQSGDSSGANVLTF. Full variable domain (rest looked up from reference TRBV9 and TRBJ2-6): DSGVTQTPKHLITATGQRVTLRCSPRSGDLSVYWYQQSLDQGLQFLIQYYNGEERAKGNILERFSAQQFPDLHSELNLSSLELGDSALYFCASSRRQSGDSSGANVLTFGAGSRLTVL.

The chain uses TRBV2 and TRBJ1-2, with D uncertain. The V and J ends lost 3 bases and 7 bases respectively, with 15 bases between them. This CDR3 is built from 14 residues. Germline-derived CDR1 and CDR2 are SNHLY and FYNNEI. CDR3 loop: CASSDWSADAGYTF. As DNA, the CDR3 is TGTGCCAGCAGTGATTGGTCGGCAGACGCTGGCTACACCTTC.

The V gene is TRBV27, the J gene TRBJ1-1; a weak D match, TRBD1 (6 bases). The CDR3 is 16 residues long. V lost 6 bases to trimming and J lost 3 bases, with 20 bases between them. Germline lookup yields CDR1 MNHEY and CDR2 SMNVEV (reference sequence). CDR3 DNA: TGTGCCAGCAGCGGCAGGGGTTCCTCATTCGACACTGAAGCTTTCTTT. It encodes CASSGRGSSFDTEAFF.

The chain is built from TRBV4-1 and TRBJ2-5; no clear D. V lost 0 bases to trimming and J lost 1 base, with 9 bases between them. This CDR3 region has 15 residues. Germline values: CDR1 MGHRA, CDR2 YSYEKL. The CDR3 loop reads CASSQETWGQETQYF. In nucleotides, the CDR3 is TGCGCCAGCAGCCAAGAAACCTGGGGCCAAGAGACCCAGTACTTC.

This sequence joins TRBV6-1 and TRBJ2-7; D is possibly TRBD1 or TRBD2 (5 bases each). The V gene's germline CDR1 is MNHNS and CDR2 SASEGT. Trimming shortened V by 8 bases and J by 12 bases, and 29 bases separated the two germline ends. CDR3 length: 15 residues. DNA for the CDR3: TGTGCCAGCCAACTACTAAGCCGGGACGGCGATACCCCGTACTTC. Translating gives CASQLLSRDGDTPYF.

The CDR3: CASSFRGKDYEQYF. In DNA, the CDR3 is TGTGCCAGCAGCTTTCGAGGGAAGGACTACGAGCAGTACTTC. The gene calls are TRBV13 and TRBJ2-7; perhaps TRBD2 as D (5 bases). The CDR3 contains 14 residues. Between the trimmed V and J ends, which lost 3 bases and 3 bases, there was a span of 12 bases. Germline loops: CDR1 PRHDT, CDR2 FYEKMQ (reference sequence).